What follows describes a single T cell receptor (beta chain). What it recognizes is unknown. The repertoire was sequenced with immunoSEQ multiplex PCR; TCRdb's copy has only in-frame clones and lacks some. The data show nearly 2 million clones, about 95% seen once. The naive CD8 population came from CD45RO-negative cells selected for CCR7, without terminally differentiated effector memory CD45RA+ cells. This sample is part of a study of shared clonotypes between healthy human individuals. Study-level points and caveats: Depth was large, yet rarefaction showed that sorted-subset sequencing was incomplete.

The J segment lost 9 bases and the V segment lost 3 bases, leaving 3 bases of the junction unmatched. Germline loops: CDR1 SGDLS, CDR2 YYNGEE. This CDR3 has 12 residues. This chain joins TRBV9 and TRBJ1-2, with 9 positions matching TRBD1. Sequencing input: naive CD8+ T cells sorted from blood. The origin of this receptor is a man in his late teens or twenties in good health. The CDR3 region has the DNA TGTGCCAGCAGCGGGGGACAGGGTCGCTACACCTTC. Its translation: CASSGGQGRYTF.